A selection of T cell receptor beta chains follows, all from one sample in a study of CXCR3-negative and CXCR3-positive naive CD8 T cells. After re-calling the 5' RACE reads, TCRdb lists one entry per CDR3 protein, DNA absent. The listing contains about 130,000 distinct CDR3 sequences. The sample consisted of naive CXCR3- CD8+ T cells from blood. Source of these receptors: a human donor in good health. Some clones in this sample may be carry-over from other donors' samples. The CDR3 runs from the conserved cysteine through the conserved F or W.

>16|TRBJ2-5|TRBV5-4
CASSLGTGFLQETQYF
>20|TRBJ2-2|TRBV5-6
CASSSTPSYRDRENTGELFF
>15|TRBJ2-7|TRBV28
CASSNGLPDSYEQYF
>15|TRBJ2-5|TRBV28
CASSFLGGARETQYF
>14|TRBJ2-7|TRBV2
CASGSTATLGEQYF
>11|TRBJ2-7|TRBV20-1
CSAPQGFEQYF
>13|TRBJ1-1|TRBV28
CASRGVGGTEAFF
>13|TRBJ2-3|TRBV6-4
CASSEGQSFPMYF
>13|TRBJ1-1|TRBV27
CASSLTGNPEAFF
>16|TRBJ2-3|TRBV20-1
CSARPELATSTDTQYF
>15|TRBJ1-2|TRBV4-1
CASSQVPRDGYGYTF
>17|TRBJ2-7|TRBV4-2
CASSQEGGWDRAYEQYF
>16|TRBJ1-5|TRBV7-9
CASSLVPGPGNQPQHF
>16|TRBJ2-2|TRBV28
CASSLNVGAWTGELFF
>18|TRBJ2-2|TRBV12-3/TRBV12-4
CASSFGLIAGAGSGELFF
>15|TRBJ2-1|TRBV15
CATSRGASSYNEQFF
>13|TRBJ2-5|TRBV7-9
CASRSGGGETQYF
>14|TRBJ2-7|TRBV15
CATTRDSSPYEQYF
>14|TRBJ2-7|TRBV29-1
CSVHLLAGGYEQYF
>11|TRBJ2-1|TRBV25-1
CASSHLGLLFF
>16|TRBJ2-1|TRBV7-6
CASSLASHSGDNEQFF
>15|TRBJ2-7|TRBV5-1
CASRLQTGGPYEQYF
>15|TRBJ2-1|TRBV4-3
CASSPSGTGNNEQFF
>16|TRBJ2-7|TRBV4-1
CASSQERRGAAYEQYF
>16|TRBJ2-2|TRBV28
CASSFPSGGATGELFF
>13|TRBJ2-1|TRBV9
CASSVGQYNEQFF
>15|TRBJ1-2|TRBV20-1
CSARDIQGEIYGYTF
>15|TRBJ2-5|TRBV3-1
CASSYGGPLQETQYF
>17|TRBJ2-1|TRBV4-2
CASSYDPGGGVYNEQFF
>16|TRBJ1-3|TRBV9
CASSTNQGDSGNTIYF
>16|TRBJ2-3|TRBV4-1
CASSQDEGGRTDTQYF
>16|TRBJ2-3|TRBV12-3/TRBV12-4
CASSSTVRGLTDTQYF
>16|TRBJ2-1|TRBV20-1
CSASVRLVNSYNEQFF
>11|TRBJ2-2|TRBV12-3/TRBV12-4
CASSLNGELFF
>14|TRBJ2-1|TRBV7-8
CASSLWRGGNEQFF
>14|TRBJ2-7|TRBV20-1
CSARGLAGDYEQYF
>16|TRBJ2-7|TRBV7-9
CASSGKPGQYSYEQYF
>16|TRBJ2-7|TRBV6-6
CASSYSIQGLSYEQYF
>15|TRBJ1-5|TRBV28
CASSYRTGGNQPQHF
>14|TRBJ1-5|TRBV10-3
CAISERQGQEPQHF
>12|TRBJ2-5|TRBV7-2
CASSLGGGDQYF
>15|TRBJ1-2|TRBV13
CASSLKSDRAGGYTF
>13|TRBJ1-1|TRBV6-5
CASSYGGPREAFF
>15|TRBJ2-7|TRBV29-1
CSVEDWGGETYEQYF
>17|TRBJ2-1|TRBV3-1
CASSPLASYTRSNEQFF
>14|TRBJ1-5|TRBV28
CASTPGSWGQPQHF
>14|TRBJ1-5|TRBV29-1
CSVSSDMSNQPQHF
>14|TRBJ2-7|TRBV19
CASSSLGSSYEQYF
>14|TRBJ2-5|TRBV29-1
CSAVGQGWQETQYF
>15|TRBJ2-7|TRBV19
CASSIDPFGAYEQYF
>15|TRBJ2-2|TRBV9
CASSVLGSQTGELFF
>17|TRBJ2-3|TRBV11-1
CASSLNPRSGDTDTQYF
>15|TRBJ1-6|TRBV27
CASSPTGGLGSPLHF